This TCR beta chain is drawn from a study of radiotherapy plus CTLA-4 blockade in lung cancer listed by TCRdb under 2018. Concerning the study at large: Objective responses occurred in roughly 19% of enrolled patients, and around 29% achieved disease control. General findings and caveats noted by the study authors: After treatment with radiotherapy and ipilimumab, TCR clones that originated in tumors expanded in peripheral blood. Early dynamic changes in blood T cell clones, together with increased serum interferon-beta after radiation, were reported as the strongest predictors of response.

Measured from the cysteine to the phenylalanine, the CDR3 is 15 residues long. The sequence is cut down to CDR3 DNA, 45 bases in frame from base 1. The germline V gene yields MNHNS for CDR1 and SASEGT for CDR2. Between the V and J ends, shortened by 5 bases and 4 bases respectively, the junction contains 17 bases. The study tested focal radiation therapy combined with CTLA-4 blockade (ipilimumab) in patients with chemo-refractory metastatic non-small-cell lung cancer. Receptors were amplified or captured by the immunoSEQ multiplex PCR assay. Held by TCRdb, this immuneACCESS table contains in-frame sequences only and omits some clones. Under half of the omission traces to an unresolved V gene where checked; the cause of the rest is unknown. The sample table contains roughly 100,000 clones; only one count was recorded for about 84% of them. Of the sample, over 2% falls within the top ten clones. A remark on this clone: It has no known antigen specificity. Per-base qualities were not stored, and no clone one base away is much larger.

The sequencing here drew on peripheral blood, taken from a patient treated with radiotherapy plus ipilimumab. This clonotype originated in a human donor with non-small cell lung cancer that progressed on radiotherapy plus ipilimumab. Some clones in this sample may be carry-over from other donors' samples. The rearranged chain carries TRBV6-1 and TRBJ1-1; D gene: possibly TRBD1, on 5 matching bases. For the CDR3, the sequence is CASSPHGDGGTEAFF. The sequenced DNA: TGTGCCAGCAGTCCCCATGGGGACGGGGGCACTGAAGCTTTCTTT.